The TCR beta chain under discussion was sequenced for a study of memory CD4+ T cells and cytomegalovirus serostatus. Across the study: Donors were healthy Belgian adults, several CMV seropositive and 24 seronegative. Study-level points and caveats: Each of approximately 73 CMV-associated TCRbeta sequences occurred in one to five individuals. Median bootstrapped AUC for CMV status was approximately 0.96 originally, about 0.9 US-trained.

Single viable CD3+CD4+CD8-CD45RO+ cells were sorted as the memory CD4+ T cells. CD4+ T cells were isolated by positive magnetic selection. The CDR3 loop spans 15 amino acids. Germline loops: CDR1 SGHRS, CDR2 YFSETQ. Losses at the gene ends were 0 bases for V and 7 bases for J; bases not matched to a gene: 4. The data were produced by immunoSEQ multiplex PCR, yet TCRdb's version contains in-frame clones alone and is incomplete. Of about 80,000 clones listed, approximately 80% are singletons. Turning to this clone: Its target is unknown.

The V and J genes are TRBV5-1 and TRBJ1-6, with 7 bases fitting TRBD1. The clonotype was recovered from an adult in good health and CMV-seronegative. Sequencing input: memory CD4+ T cells from blood. The chain's CDR3 is CASSLEEGANSPLHF. The CDR3, as DNA: TGCGCCAGCAGCTTGGAGGAGGGGGCGAATTCACCCCTCCACTTT.